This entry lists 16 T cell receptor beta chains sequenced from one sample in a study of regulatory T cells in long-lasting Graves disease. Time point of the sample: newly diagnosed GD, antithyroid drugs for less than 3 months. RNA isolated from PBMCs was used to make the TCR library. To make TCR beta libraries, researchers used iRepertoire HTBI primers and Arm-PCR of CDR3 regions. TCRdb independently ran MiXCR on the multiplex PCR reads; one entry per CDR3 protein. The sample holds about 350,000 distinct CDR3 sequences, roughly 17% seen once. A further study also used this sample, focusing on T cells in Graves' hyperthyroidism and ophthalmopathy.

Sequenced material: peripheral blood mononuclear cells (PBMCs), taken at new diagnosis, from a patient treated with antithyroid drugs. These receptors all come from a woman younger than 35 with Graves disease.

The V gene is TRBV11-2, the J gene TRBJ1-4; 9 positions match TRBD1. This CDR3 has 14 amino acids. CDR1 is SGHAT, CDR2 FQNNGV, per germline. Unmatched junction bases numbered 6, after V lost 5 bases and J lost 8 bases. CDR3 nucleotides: TGTGCCAGCAGCCCGGGACAGGGCTGGGAAAAACTGTTTTTT. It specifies CASSPGQGWEKLFF.

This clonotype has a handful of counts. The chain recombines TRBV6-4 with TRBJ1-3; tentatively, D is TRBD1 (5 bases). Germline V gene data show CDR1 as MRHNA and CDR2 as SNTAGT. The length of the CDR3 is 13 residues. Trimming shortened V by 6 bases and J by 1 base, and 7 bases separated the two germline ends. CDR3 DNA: TGTGCCAGCAGCGACAGTTCTGGAAACACCATATATTTT. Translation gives CASSDSSGNTIYF.

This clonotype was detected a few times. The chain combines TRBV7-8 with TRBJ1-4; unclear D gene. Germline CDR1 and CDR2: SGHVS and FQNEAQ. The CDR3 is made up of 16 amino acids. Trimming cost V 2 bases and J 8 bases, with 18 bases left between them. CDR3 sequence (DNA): TGTGCCAGCAGCTTAAGTCGAATCGGTGTGGGCGAAAAACTGTTTTTT. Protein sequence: CASSLSRIGVGEKLFF.

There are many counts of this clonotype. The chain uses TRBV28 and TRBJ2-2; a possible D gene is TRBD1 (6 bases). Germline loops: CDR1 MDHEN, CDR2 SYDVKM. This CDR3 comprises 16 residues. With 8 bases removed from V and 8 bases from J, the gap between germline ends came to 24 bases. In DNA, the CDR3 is TGTGCCAGCTTACCGGACGGGACACCCTTCCCGGGGGAGCTGTTTTTT. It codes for CASLPDGTPFPGELFF.

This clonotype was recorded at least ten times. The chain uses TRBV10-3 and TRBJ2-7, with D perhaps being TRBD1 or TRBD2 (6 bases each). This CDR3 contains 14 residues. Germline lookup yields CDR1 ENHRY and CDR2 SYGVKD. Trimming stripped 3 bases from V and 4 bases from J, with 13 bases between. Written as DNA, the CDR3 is TGTGCCATCAGTGACAGGTGGGGGGCATACGAGCAGTACTTC. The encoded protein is CAISDRWGAYEQYF.

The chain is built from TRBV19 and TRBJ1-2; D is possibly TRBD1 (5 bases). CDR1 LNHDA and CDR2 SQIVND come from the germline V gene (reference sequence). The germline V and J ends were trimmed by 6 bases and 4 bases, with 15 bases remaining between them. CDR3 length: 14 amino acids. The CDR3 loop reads CASSPPRGTYGYTF. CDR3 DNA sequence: TGTGCCAGTAGCCCCCCCCGGGGCACCTATGGCTACACCTTC.

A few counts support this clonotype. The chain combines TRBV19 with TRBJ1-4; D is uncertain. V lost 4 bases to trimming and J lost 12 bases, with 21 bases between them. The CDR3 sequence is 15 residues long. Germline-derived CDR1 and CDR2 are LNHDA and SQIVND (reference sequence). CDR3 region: CASSRPHGRLGELFF. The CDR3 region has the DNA TGTGCCAGTAGTAGGCCGCACGGACGTCTTGGGGAACTGTTTTTT.

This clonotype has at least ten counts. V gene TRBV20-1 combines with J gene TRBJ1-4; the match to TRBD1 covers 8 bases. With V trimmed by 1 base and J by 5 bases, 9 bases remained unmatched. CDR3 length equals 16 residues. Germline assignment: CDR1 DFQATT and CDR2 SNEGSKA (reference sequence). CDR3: CSARARGTGRNEKLFF. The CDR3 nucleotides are TGCAGTGCTAGAGCCCGCGGGACAGGAAGGAATGAAAAACTGTTTTTT.

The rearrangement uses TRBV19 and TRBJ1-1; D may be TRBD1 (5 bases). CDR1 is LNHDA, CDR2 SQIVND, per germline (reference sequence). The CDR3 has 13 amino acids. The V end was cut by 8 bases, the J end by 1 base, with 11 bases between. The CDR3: CASWRQPNTEAFF. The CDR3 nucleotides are TGTGCCAGTTGGCGACAGCCGAACACTGAAGCTTTCTTT. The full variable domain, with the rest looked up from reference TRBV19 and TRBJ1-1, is DGGITQSPKYLFRKEGQNVTLSCEQNLNHDAMYWYRQDPGQGLRLIYYSQIVNDFQKGDIAEGYSVSREKKESFPLTVTSAQKNPTAFYLCASWRQPNTEAFFGQGTRLTVV.

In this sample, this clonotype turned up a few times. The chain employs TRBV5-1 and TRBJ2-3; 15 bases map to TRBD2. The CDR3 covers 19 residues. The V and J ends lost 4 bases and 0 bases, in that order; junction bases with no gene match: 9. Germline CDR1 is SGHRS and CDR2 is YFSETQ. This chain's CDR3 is CASSPGLAGGVPSTDTQYF. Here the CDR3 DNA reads TGCGCCAGCAGCCCGGGACTAGCGGGGGGTGTACCTAGCACAGATACGCAGTATTTT.

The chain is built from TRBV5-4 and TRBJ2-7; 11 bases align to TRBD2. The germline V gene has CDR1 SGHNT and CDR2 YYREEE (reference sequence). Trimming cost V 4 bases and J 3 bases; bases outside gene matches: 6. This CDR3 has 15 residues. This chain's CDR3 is CASSPPTSGNYEQYF. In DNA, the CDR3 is TGTGCCAGCAGCCCACCGACTAGCGGGAACTACGAGCAGTACTTC.

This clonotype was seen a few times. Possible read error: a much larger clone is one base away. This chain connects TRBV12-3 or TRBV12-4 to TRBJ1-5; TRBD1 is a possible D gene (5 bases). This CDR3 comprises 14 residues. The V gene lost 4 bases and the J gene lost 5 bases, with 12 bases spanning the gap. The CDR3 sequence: CASSSGARDQPQHF. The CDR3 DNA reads TGTGCCAGCAGTTCCGGGGCCCGTGATCAGCCCCAGCATTTT.

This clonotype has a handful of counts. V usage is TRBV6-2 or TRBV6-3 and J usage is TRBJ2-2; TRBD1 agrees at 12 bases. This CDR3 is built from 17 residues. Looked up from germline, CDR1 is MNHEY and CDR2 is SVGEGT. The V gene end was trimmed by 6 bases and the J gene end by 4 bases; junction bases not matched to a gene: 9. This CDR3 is CASRPGTGGAITGELFF. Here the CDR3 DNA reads TGTGCCAGCAGACCCGGGACAGGGGGCGCGATCACCGGGGAGCTGTTTTTT.

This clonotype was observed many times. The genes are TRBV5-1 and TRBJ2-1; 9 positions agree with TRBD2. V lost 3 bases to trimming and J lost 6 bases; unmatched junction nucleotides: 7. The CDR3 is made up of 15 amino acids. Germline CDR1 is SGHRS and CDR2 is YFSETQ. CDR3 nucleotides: TGCGCCAGCAGCTGGTTAGCGGGGGTGGGCAATGAGCAGTTCTTC. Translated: CASSWLAGVGNEQFF.

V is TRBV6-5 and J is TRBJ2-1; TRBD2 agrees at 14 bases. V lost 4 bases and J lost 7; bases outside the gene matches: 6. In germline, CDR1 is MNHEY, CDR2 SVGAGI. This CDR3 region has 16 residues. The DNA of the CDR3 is TGTGCCAGCAGTTTCCTCGGACTAGCGGGGGGAAATGAGCAGTTCTTC. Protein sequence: CASSFLGLAGGNEQFF.

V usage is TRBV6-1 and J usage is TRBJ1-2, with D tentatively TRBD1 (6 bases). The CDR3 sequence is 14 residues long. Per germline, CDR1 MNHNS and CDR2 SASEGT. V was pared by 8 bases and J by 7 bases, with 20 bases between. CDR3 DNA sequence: TGTGCCAGCTCCTGGGACATAGGCGCCGGTGGCTACACCTTC. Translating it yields CASSWDIGAGGYTF.